These 18 T cell receptor beta chains share one sample of origin, sequenced in a study of OX40 agonist ivuxolimab in advanced cancers. Libraries were built with the immunoSEQ multiplex PCR assay. Entries here come from immuneACCESS through TCRdb and include only in-frame sequences with V and J called. Some clones fail to appear in such tables; in the studies checked, an unresolved V gene covers under half of the shortfall, and the cause of the remainder is unknown. For this sample there are over 55,000 clones; roughly 89% appear just once. The top ten clones comprise roughly 0.79% of the sample. Sequencing was performed on CD4+ or CD8+ T cells sorted from blood, taken in a trial of the OX40 agonist ivuxolimab. The receptors were gathered from an adult with an advanced solid tumor such as melanoma, head and neck, liver or kidney cancer.

The count of this clone is one. The gene calls are TRBV2 and TRBJ2-3; D ambiguous. V was clipped by 8 bases and J by 2 bases, with 11 bases between them. The germline V gene encodes CDR1 SNHLY and CDR2 FYNNEI. The CDR3 has 13 residues. The CDR3 region is CASAADLTDTQYF. CDR3 bases: TGTGCCAGCGCCGCGGACCTCACAGATACGCAGTATTTT.

This clone appeared once. V and J are TRBV30 and TRBJ2-3; the D is unclear. CDR3 length: 12 amino acids. Trimming left V 3 bases short and J 8 bases short, with 12 bases between. Germline V gives CDR1 GTSNPN, CDR2 SVGIG (reference sequence). The CDR3 loop is CAWRLPRSTQYF. DNA for the CDR3: TGTGCCTGGAGACTACCTCGGAGTACGCAGTATTTT.

This clone showed up just once. The chain joins TRBV19 to TRBJ1-2; possibly TRBD1 for D (5 bases). Deletions cut 6 bases from V and 2 bases from J, with 13 bases between. This CDR3 contains 14 residues. Germline loops: CDR1 LNHDA, CDR2 SQIVND (reference sequence). For the CDR3, the DNA is TGTGCCAGTAGGAGACAGTCTTTAAACTATGGCTACACCTTC. The encoded protein is CASRRQSLNYGYTF.

The chain couples TRBV5-4 to TRBJ2-5; the match to TRBD2 covers 14 bases. With V trimmed by 4 bases and J by 4 bases, 6 bases remained unmatched. This CDR3 is 16 amino acids long. Germline assignment: CDR1 SGHNT and CDR2 YYREEE (reference sequence). The CDR3 sequence is CASSQGLAGGGETQYF. CDR3 coding DNA: TGTGCCAGCAGCCAAGGACTAGCGGGAGGAGGAGAGACCCAGTACTTC.

This clone was picked up one time. V usage is TRBV7-9 and J usage is TRBJ1-5; 7 bases are a match to TRBD1. J was trimmed by 2 bases and V by 5 bases; bases with no gene match: 6. Germline assignment: CDR1 SEHNR and CDR2 FQNEAQ (reference sequence). CDR3 size: 15 residues. The CDR3, as DNA: TGTGCCAGCAGCGAGACCGGGACAGGCAATCAGCCCCAGCATTTT. It yields the protein CASSETGTGNQPQHF.

Comment on this clone: Compared with germline, one end of the junction differs, possibly owing to a read error. The chain couples TRBV28 to TRBJ2-4; TRBD2 aligns across 7 bases. The CDR3 is made up of 14 amino acids. CDR1 MDHEN and CDR2 SYDVKM come from the germline V gene. The CDR3 DNA reads TGTGCCAGCGGTTTGGGAGGGACCAAAAACATTCAGTACTTC. Translating gives CASGLGGTKNIQYF.

V gene TRBV19 combines with J gene TRBJ1-2; D call uncertain. CDR1 is LNHDA, CDR2 SQIVND, per germline (reference sequence). Trimming took off 3 bases at V and 4 bases at J, with 9 bases between the two ends. The CDR3 runs to 13 residues. CDR3 protein: CASSMAGPYGYTF. CDR3 DNA sequence: TGTGCCAGTAGTATGGCCGGGCCCTATGGCTACACCTTC. Full variable domain (rest looked up from reference TRBV19 and TRBJ1-2): DGGITQSPKYLFRKEGQNVTLSCEQNLNHDAMYWYRQDPGQGLRLIYYSQIVNDFQKGDIAEGYSVSREKKESFPLTVTSAQKNPTAFYLCASSMAGPYGYTFGSGTRLTVV.

The genes are TRBV5-1 and TRBJ2-1; D is undetermined. The CDR3 covers 15 residues. The germline CDR1 and CDR2 sequences are SGHRS and YFSETQ. V was trimmed by 0 bases and J by 7 bases, leaving 14 bases between them. The CDR3 bases are TGCGCCAGCAGCTTGGCTGGAACGGAGATGAATGAGCAGTTCTTC. Translation gives CASSLAGTEMNEQFF.

This chain joins TRBV28 and TRBJ2-5; maybe TRBD2 (7 bases). V was pared by 5 bases and J by 2 bases, with 15 bases between. This CDR3 comprises 15 residues. Germline assignment: CDR1 MDHEN and CDR2 SYDVKM. CDR3 residues: CASSPLGRGQETQYF. CDR3 in DNA: TGTGCCAGCAGTCCCCTTGGGAGGGGGCAAGAGACCCAGTACTTC.

CDR3 in amino acids: CASIGTGSYNEQFF. In DNA, the CDR3 is TGTGCCAGCATCGGGACAGGGTCGTACAATGAGCAGTTCTTC. The chain is built from TRBV27 and TRBJ2-1; 9 nucleotides line up with TRBD1. Losses at the gene ends were 7 bases for V and 4 bases for J; bases not matched to a gene: 5. CDR3 length: 14 amino acids. The germline gives CDR1 MNHEY, CDR2 SMNVEV (reference sequence).

The CDR3: CASSLQGLSNYGYTF. The CDR3 DNA reads as TGTGCCAGCAGCCTACAGGGGCTAAGTAACTATGGCTACACCTTC. The chain carries TRBV7-9 and TRBJ1-2, with 7 positions matching TRBD1. Germline lookup yields CDR1 SEHNR and CDR2 FQNEAQ (reference sequence). Losses at the gene ends were 5 bases for V and 1 base for J; bases not matched to a gene: 7. The CDR3 runs to 15 residues.

This clone was counted only a few times. CDR3 in DNA: TGTGCCAGTAGCCGTCAGACAGGGCCGAACACTGAAGCTTTCTTT. Protein: CASSRQTGPNTEAFF. The chain carries TRBV19 and TRBJ1-1; 7 bases match TRBD1. Germline V gene lookup returns CDR1 LNHDA and CDR2 SQIVND (reference sequence). V dropped 6 bases and J dropped 1; count of bases not matched to a gene: 8. CDR3 length: 15 amino acids.

V and J are TRBV5-4 and TRBJ2-3; D uncertain. The germline V gene has CDR1 SGHNT and CDR2 YYREEE (reference sequence). The CDR3 has 14 amino acids. V lost 1 base to trimming and J lost 2 bases, with 8 bases between them. The CDR3 bases are TGTGCCAGCAGCTTGAAACGGCCCACAGATACGCAGTATTTT. Its translation: CASSLKRPTDTQYF.

This clone was observed a single time. The V and J genes are TRBV15 and TRBJ2-7; TRBD1 agrees at 7 bases. Germline CDR1 LNHNV, CDR2 YYDKDF (reference sequence). This CDR3 region has 13 residues. V shed 0 bases and J 7 bases; nucleotides not matched to a gene: 3. CDR3 bases: TGTGCCACCAGCAGAGATGCAGGGGGAGAGCAGTACTTC. Its protein is CATSRDAGGEQYF.

The CDR3 loop reads CASSDPKQGAAYEQYF. The CDR3 DNA reads as TGTGCCAGCAGTGACCCTAAACAGGGGGCTGCCTACGAGCAGTACTTC. The chain has TRBV25-1 and TRBJ2-7, with 9 bases fitting TRBD1. Germline-derived CDR1 and CDR2 are MGHDK and SYGVNS. The CDR3 runs 16 residues. V lost 3 bases and J lost 2; bases outside the gene matches: 8.

The V and J genes are TRBV6-6 and TRBJ2-7; D remains unclear. The germline gives CDR1 MNHNY, CDR2 SVGAGI (reference sequence). This CDR3 is built from 13 residues. The V gene lost 4 bases and the J gene lost 2 bases, with 9 bases spanning the gap. CDR3 nucleotide sequence: TGTGCCAGCAGTTCTGACGGTACCTACGAGCAGTACTTC. This sequence encodes CASSSDGTYEQYF.

The CDR3 region has the DNA TGCGCCAGCAGCCAAGATCCCAGACATAGCAATCAGCCCCAGCATTTT. Amino acids: CASSQDPRHSNQPQHF. The chain carries TRBV4-3 and TRBJ1-5; no firm D call. Germline V gives CDR1 LGHNA, CDR2 YSLEER. Trimming left V 0 bases short and J 0 bases short, with 9 bases between. This CDR3 spans 16 amino acids.

The chain combines TRBV5-4 with TRBJ2-7; D perhaps matches TRBD1 (5 bases). This CDR3 spans 14 amino acids. Germline lookup yields CDR1 SGHNT and CDR2 YYREEE (reference sequence). V was cut by 0 bases and J by 6 bases, with 13 bases left in between. The CDR3 reads CASSLELQESEQYF. As DNA, the CDR3 is TGTGCCAGCAGCTTGGAACTACAGGAGTCCGAGCAGTACTTC.